This T cell receptor beta chain was identified during a study of chemoradiotherapy in HPV16-positive cancers. The study's findings and limits: Candidate HPV-specific clones and E7-related TCR motifs grew in tumor during treatment.

To note about this clone: As yet, its antigen is unknown.

The CDR3 extends over 19 amino acids. Germline V CDR1 and CDR2: MGHRA, YSYEKL. Between the trimmed V and J ends, which lost 2 bases and 3 bases, there was a span of 22 bases. Generated by immunoSEQ multiplex PCR, the TCRdb table keeps only in-frame clones and is missing some. The table records some 9,600 clones, around 70% of them present only once. This clonotype originated in a human donor with HPV-associated anogenital cancer. The chain joins TRBV4-1 to TRBJ1-4; perhaps TRBD1 as D (5 bases). The sample was collected from a patient who underwent chemoradiotherapy. The CDR3 DNA reads as TGCGCCAGCAGCCAAAAAACCGATACAGTTGGGACGGCTAATGAAAAACTGTTTTTT. The encoded protein is CASSQKTDTVGTANEKLFF.